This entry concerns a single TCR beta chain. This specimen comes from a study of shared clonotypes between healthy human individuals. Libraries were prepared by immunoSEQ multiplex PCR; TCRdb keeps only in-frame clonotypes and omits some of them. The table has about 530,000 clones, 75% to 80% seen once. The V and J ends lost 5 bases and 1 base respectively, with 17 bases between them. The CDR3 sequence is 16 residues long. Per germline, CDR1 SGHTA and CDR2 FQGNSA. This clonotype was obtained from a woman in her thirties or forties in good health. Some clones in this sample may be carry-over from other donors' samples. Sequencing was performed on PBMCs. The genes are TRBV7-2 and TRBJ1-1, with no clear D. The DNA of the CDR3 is TGTGCCAGCAGCAGCCCCCCCGGGGTGGGGAACACTGAAGCTTTCTTT. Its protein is CASSSPPGVGNTEAFF.